The 23 T cell receptor beta chains listed next were all sequenced from one sample in a study of T cells expressing NK-cell markers. From the 5' RACE reads, TCRdb lists one entry per CDR3 protein and no DNA. Its table lists approximately 150,000 distinct CDR3 sequences. Material for sequencing was blood T cells: a sorted CD56 or NKG2C T cell subset, CD4+ or CD8+ T cells, or bulk PBMC T cells (not recorded which). The receptors stem from a man aged 18 to 30 in good health.

The chain couples TRBV14 to TRBJ2-3. The CDR3 totals 14 residues. The germline CDR1 and CDR2 sequences are SGHDN and FVKESK. The CDR3: CASSQDDGSDTQYF. The variable domain in full, completed from reference TRBV14 and TRBJ2-3, reads EAGVTQFPSHSVIEKGQTVTLRCDPISGHDNLYWYRRVMGKEIKFLLHFVKESKQDESGMPNNRFLAERTGGTYSTLKVQPAELEDSGVYFCASSQDDGSDTQYFGPGTRLTVL.

The chain combines TRBV2 with TRBJ2-1; with no DNA, the TCRdb D assignment of TRBD1 cannot be verified. The V gene's germline CDR1 is SNHLY and CDR2 FYNNEI. The CDR3 has 12 amino acids. CDR3 amino acids: CASDPGWNEQFF.

The rearrangement joins TRBV5-1 to TRBJ2-5; TCRdb names TRBD1, which stays unverified in the absence of DNA. Germline V CDR1 and CDR2: SGHRS, YFSETQ. This CDR3 contains 16 residues. The CDR3 sequence: CASSFPRQGPQETQYF.

J is TRBJ2-3 and V is TRBV7-3; TCRdb outputs TRBD2, but without DNA this stays unchecked. The CDR3 covers 15 residues. Germline-derived CDR1 and CDR2 are SGHTA and FQGTGA. The CDR3 spells CASSLGTISTDTQYF.

This chain links TRBV6-5 with TRBJ2-1; with no DNA, the TCRdb D assignment of TRBD2 cannot be verified. Germline-derived CDR1 and CDR2 are MNHEY and SVGAGI. CDR3 length: 16 residues. CDR3 residues: CASSYSILAGNNEQFF.

The J gene is TRBJ1-1, the V gene TRBV7-3. The CDR3 loop spans 15 amino acids. CDR1 is SGHTA, CDR2 FQGTGA, per germline. CDR3 sequence reads: CASSLTAAGAPEAFF.

The CDR3 here is CAWSVLAFFNEQFF. V gene TRBV30 combines with J gene TRBJ2-1. The CDR3 has 14 residues. Germline-derived CDR1 and CDR2 are GTSNPN and SVGIG (reference sequence).

The chain is built from TRBV4-3 and TRBJ2-1; there is no DNA to check the TCRdb D call of TRBD2. This CDR3 contains 19 residues. Germline V gene data show CDR1 as LGHNA and CDR2 as YSLEER. The CDR3 region is CASSQDTGGGSSAYNEQFF.

The chain is built from TRBV27 and TRBJ2-2; no DNA is available, so the TRBD1 call from TCRdb remains unchecked. The CDR3 spans 15 residues. Germline CDR1 MNHEY, CDR2 SMNVEV (reference sequence). CDR3 amino acids: CASSFLQGNTGELFF.

The V gene is TRBV12-3 or TRBV12-4, the J gene TRBJ2-1; TCRdb returns TRBD2, unconfirmable since there is no DNA. The CDR3 runs 17 residues. Here the CDR3 reads CASSLFSAASGYNEQFF.

The chain carries TRBV20-1 and TRBJ2-1; TCRdb's D call, TRBD2, is unchecked because there is no DNA. The CDR3 runs to 14 residues. The germline V gene encodes CDR1 DFQATT and CDR2 SNEGSKA (reference sequence). The CDR3 loop is CSARGGSVVLEQFF.

This sequence joins TRBV10-3 and TRBJ2-7; TCRdb indicates TRBD1, and absent DNA this call remains unverified. This CDR3 is built from 13 residues. CDR1 is ENHRY and CDR2 is SYGVKD in the germline V gene. The CDR3 sequence is CAISQDSEREKYF.

The chain is built from TRBV12-3 or TRBV12-4 and TRBJ2-3; TCRdb gives TRBD2 as the D gene, but with no DNA this cannot be confirmed. The CDR3 consists of 14 residues. The CDR3 loop is CALGLAGEPDTQYF.

The chain uses TRBV19 and TRBJ2-1; TCRdb's D gene call, TRBD2, goes unchecked for lack of DNA. Germline V gene sequence: CDR1 LNHDA, CDR2 SQIVND (reference sequence). The CDR3 extends over 18 amino acids. The CDR3 here is CASSRLTFSGTPSDEQFF.

The chain has TRBV11-2 and TRBJ1-1; TCRdb picks TRBD1, but there is no DNA to check that call. CDR1 is SGHAT and CDR2 is FQNNGV in the germline V gene. The length of the CDR3 is 17 residues. This CDR3 is CASSLGWRQGVNTKAFF.

V and J are TRBV29-1 and TRBJ2-1; TCRdb picks TRBD2, but there is no DNA to check that call. CDR3 length: 13 residues. Germline CDR1 SQVTM, CDR2 ANQGSEA. The CDR3 sequence is CSVHGTSGNEQFF.

The chain combines TRBV21-1 with TRBJ2-4; without DNA, the TCRdb call of TRBD2 cannot be checked. TRBV21-1 is designated a pseudogene. The CDR3 has 18 residues. CDR3 protein: CASSKGGKGLVAKNIQYF.

The J gene is TRBJ1-1, the V gene TRBV29-1. From germline, CDR1 is SQVTM and CDR2 ANQGSEA. This CDR3 region has 12 residues. CDR3 protein: CSVVRMNTEAFF.

V is TRBV3-1 and J is TRBJ1-5. Per the germline V gene, CDR1 is LGHDT and CDR2 is YNNKEL (reference sequence). CDR3 length: 14 residues. Here the CDR3 reads CASSQDVGRQPQHF.

V usage is TRBV14 and J usage is TRBJ1-6. This CDR3 spans 13 amino acids. Per germline, CDR1 SGHDN and CDR2 FVKESK. The CDR3 loop is CASSQLWTSPLHF.

The chain links TRBV11-2 to TRBJ2-5. The CDR3 sequence is 13 residues long. CDR1 is SGHAT, CDR2 FQNNGV, per germline. CDR3 loop: CASSFTRKETQYF.

The chain joins TRBV5-1 to TRBJ2-1. CDR3 size: 13 residues. Germline V gene lookup returns CDR1 SGHRS and CDR2 YFSETQ. CDR3 amino acids: CASSLGGFDEQFF.

V gene TRBV9 combines with J gene TRBJ2-7; as DNA is missing, the TRBD1 call by TCRdb cannot be tested. CDR1 and CDR2 (germline): SGDLS, YYNGEE. The CDR3 runs to 15 residues. The chain's CDR3 is CASRSHGGSKDEQYF. The full variable domain, in which reference TRBV9 and TRBJ2-7 provide the parts outside the CDR3, is DSGVTQTPKHLITATGQRVTLRCSPRSGDLSVYWYQQSLDQGLQFLIQYYNGEERAKGNILERFSAQQFPDLHSELNLSSLELGDSALYFCASRSHGGSKDEQYFGPGTRLTVT.